This TCR beta chain was profiled in a study of T cell repertoires in cytomegalovirus infection. Looking at the study overall: Indicated by public TCR beta signatures were CMV infection and matching HLA type. Broader study findings: HLA-C-restricted, CMV-specific TCR beta clonotypes were dominant ex vivo. Totalled public TCR beta family frequency picked out people who carried CMV plus the relevant HLA.

With respect to this clonotype: Its antigen is not identified.

MiXCR, applied by TCRdb to the reads, yields one record per CDR3 protein. The sample holds a few hundred thousand distinct CDR3 sequences, about 20% seen once. The CDR3 totals 14 residues. V was clipped by 6 bases and J by 6 bases, with 12 bases between them. Germline assignment: CDR1 MNHEY and CDR2 SVGEGT. Sequences were obtained from CD8+ T cells from PBMCs. The sequence came from a human donor in good health (CMV status not recorded). Some clones in this sample may be carry-over from other donors' samples. The chain carries TRBV6-2 or TRBV6-3 and TRBJ1-6; D might be TRBD1 (5 bases). In DNA form, the CDR3 reads TGTGCCAGCAGCCCGGCCAGGGCTAATTCACCCCTCCACTTT. The encoded protein is CASSPARANSPLHF.